Here is one T cell receptor (beta chain) with its context. Its antigen is undetermined. The sample is drawn from a study of monozygotic twins with cystic fibrosis. The study, taken as a whole, reports: Clonality was generally low (median around 0.009), higher in the most severe patients. Unrelated CF individuals shared fewer identical clonotypes than monozygotic CF twins.

The assay was immunoSEQ multiplex PCR, and TCRdb's table has in-frame clones only and misses some. The sample has around 30,000 clones; around 81% are singletons. V shed 1 base, J shed 5 bases, and the junction held 7 bases outside the gene matches. This CDR3 has 15 residues. CDR1 is SGHRS and CDR2 is YFSETQ in the germline V gene. V and J are TRBV5-1 and TRBJ2-7, with 9 nucleotides matching TRBD1. The sample taken for sequencing was blood. The source of this sequence is a girl aged 2 to 9 with cystic fibrosis. The chain's CDR3 is CASSLTGGTAHEQYF. CDR3 sequence (DNA): TGCGCCAGCAGCTTGACAGGGGGCACAGCCCACGAGCAGTACTTC.